Presented here are 27 T cell receptor beta chains from one specimen sequenced in a study of radiation and T cells in renal cell carcinoma. Time point meaning: blood 2 weeks post-SBRT. Treatment of the sample: 15 Gy SBRT to primary tumor, nephrectomy 4 weeks later. TCRdb's table, derived via immunoSEQ multiplex PCR, lists solely in-frame clones and lacks some. The repertoire consists of 120,000 or so clones, with roughly 91% occurring once and the leading ten covering almost 6%. The input for sequencing was blood, taken from a patient whose treatment included radiotherapy and nephrectomy. The receptors derive from a woman in her seventies with renal cell carcinoma.

V gene TRBV7-8 combines with J gene TRBJ2-1, with D perhaps TRBD1 (5 bases). Looked up from germline, CDR1 is SGHVS and CDR2 is FQNEAQ. V was pared by 6 bases and J by 6 bases, with 18 bases between. CDR3 length equals 15 residues. Written as DNA, the CDR3 is TGTGCCAGCAGAATTAGGGGCAGGGATTTCAATGAGCAGTTCTTC. Translating gives CASRIRGRDFNEQFF.

V usage is TRBV7-8 and J usage is TRBJ2-2, with D possibly being TRBD1 (6 bases). Germline loops: CDR1 SGHVS, CDR2 FQNEAQ. Trimming removed 8 bases from V and 7 bases from J, with 11 bases in between. CDR3 length: 12 amino acids. CDR3 protein: CASQGSGGELFF. The CDR3 nucleotides read TGTGCCAGCCAGGGGAGCGGCGGGGAGCTGTTTTTT.

The sample holds a few counts of this clone. CDR3 residues: CASSYQGAEKLFF. CDR3 bases: TGCGCCAGCAGCTACCAAGGGGCTGAAAAACTGTTTTTT. The rearrangement uses TRBV5-1 and TRBJ1-4, with D possibly being TRBD1 (5 bases). The CDR3 runs 13 residues. The germline V gene encodes CDR1 SGHRS and CDR2 YFSETQ. V was clipped by 3 bases and J by 7 bases, with 10 bases between them.

The rearrangement joins TRBV5-1 to TRBJ2-2; D ambiguous. V was shortened by 3 bases and J by 10 bases, with 13 bases between the two germline ends. This CDR3 has 13 amino acids. Per germline, CDR1 SGHRS and CDR2 YFSETQ. This CDR3 is CASSWVGSQELFF. CDR3 DNA sequence: TGCGCCAGCAGCTGGGTAGGAAGCCAGGAGCTGTTTTTT.

The chain recombines TRBV10-3 with TRBJ2-3; 7 bases match TRBD2. CDR1 is ENHRY, CDR2 SYGVKD, per germline. J was trimmed by 1 base and V by 8 bases; bases with no gene match: 6. This CDR3 contains 14 residues. In DNA form, the CDR3 reads TGTGCCATCGCGGGGGACCGCGGCACAGATACGCAGTATTTT. It specifies CAIAGDRGTDTQYF.

This clone was counted once. CDR3 in DNA: TGTGCCAGCAGTGACCGGTTTACGGGGGGACCCTACAATGAGCAGTTCTTC. It specifies CASSDRFTGGPYNEQFF. V and J are TRBV2 and TRBJ2-1, with 7 positions matching TRBD2. This CDR3 is built from 17 residues. Looked up from germline, CDR1 is SNHLY and CDR2 is FYNNEI. With 3 bases clipped from V and 2 bases from J, the junction kept 10 bases outside the gene matches.

J is TRBJ1-2 and V is TRBV9; unclear D gene. Germline V gives CDR1 SGDLS, CDR2 YYNGEE. This CDR3 has 11 amino acids. The V gene lost 4 bases and the J gene lost 2 bases, with 3 bases spanning the gap. CDR3 loop: CASSLNYGYTF. The CDR3 DNA reads TGTGCCAGCAGCCTGAACTATGGCTACACCTTC.

J is TRBJ1-5 and V is TRBV18; perhaps TRBD1 as D (5 bases). The CDR3 contains 15 residues. Deletions cut 6 bases from V and 2 bases from J, with 14 bases between. Germline V gene lookup returns CDR1 KGHSH and CDR2 LQKENI. The CDR3 bases are TGTGCCAGCTCCCAGGGTTCTGGGGGCAATCAGCCCCAGCATTTT. This sequence encodes CASSQGSGGNQPQHF. Supplemented by reference TRBV18 and TRBJ1-5, the full variable domain reads NAGVMQNPRHLVRRRGQEARLRCSPMKGHSHVYWYRQLPEEGLKFMVYLQKENIIDESGMPKERFSAEFPKEGPSILRIQQVVRGDSAAYFCASSQGSGGNQPQHFGDGTRLSIL.

The chain links TRBV7-8 to TRBJ2-7; D is undetermined. V was pared by 1 base and J by 2 bases, with 6 bases between. From germline, CDR1 is SGHVS and CDR2 FQNEAQ. This CDR3 spans 13 amino acids. The DNA for the CDR3 is TGTGCCAGCAGCTTAGGAGTTACCTACGAGCAGTACTTC. This gives the protein CASSLGVTYEQYF. Full variable domain (remainder filled in from reference TRBV7-8 and TRBJ2-7): GAGVSQSPRYKVAKRGQDVALRCDPISGHVSLFWYQQALGQGPEFLTYFQNEAQLDKSGLPSDRFFAERPEGSVSTLKIQRTQQEDSAVYLCASSLGVTYEQYFGPGTRLTVT.

The chain combines TRBV28 with TRBJ1-6; tentative D call: TRBD1 (6 bases). Trimming pared 6 bases from V and 4 bases from J, leaving 13 bases between. The CDR3 consists of 15 residues. Germline-derived CDR1 and CDR2 are MDHEN and SYDVKM. CDR3 protein: CASRSGTSYNSPLHF. Written as DNA, the CDR3 is TGTGCCAGCAGGTCCGGGACAAGTTATAATTCACCCCTCCACTTT. Full variable domain (remainder filled in from reference TRBV28 and TRBJ1-6): DVKVTQSSRYLVKRTGEKVFLECVQDMDHENMFWYRQDPGLGLRLIYFSYDVKMKEKGDIPEGYSVSREKKERFSLILESASTNQTSMYLCASRSGTSYNSPLHFGNGTRLTVT.

The chain is built from TRBV2 and TRBJ1-2, with D possibly being TRBD1 (5 bases). Deletions cut 2 bases from V and 1 base from J, with 11 bases between. CDR1 is SNHLY, CDR2 FYNNEI, per germline. CDR3 size: 15 residues. The CDR3 sequence: CASSEYVGLNYGYTF. The CDR3 coding sequence is TGTGCCAGCAGTGAATATGTGGGGCTTAACTATGGCTACACCTTC.

V gene TRBV5-4 combines with J gene TRBJ2-5; tentatively, D is TRBD1 (5 bases). This CDR3 has 14 amino acids. The ends were cut back, 4 bases at V and 5 bases at J, with 15 bases in the middle. Germline loops: CDR1 SGHNT, CDR2 YYREEE (reference sequence). The CDR3 spells CASSEGGARETQYF. DNA for the CDR3: TGTGCCAGCAGCGAAGGTGGGGCAAGGGAGACCCAGTACTTC.

CDR3 sequence: CASARQGEGDTEAFF. CDR3 in DNA: TGTGCCAGCGCTCGACAGGGCGAAGGTGACACTGAAGCTTTCTTT. V usage is TRBV28 and J usage is TRBJ1-1, with TRBD1 matching over 7 bases. The V and J ends lost 8 bases and 3 bases, in that order; junction bases with no gene match: 12. The CDR3 sequence is 15 residues long. The germline V gene has CDR1 MDHEN and CDR2 SYDVKM. The whole variable domain, filled in from reference TRBV28 and TRBJ1-1, reads DVKVTQSSRYLVKRTGEKVFLECVQDMDHENMFWYRQDPGLGLRLIYFSYDVKMKEKGDIPEGYSVSREKKERFSLILESASTNQTSMYLCASARQGEGDTEAFFGQGTRLTVV.

There are a few counts of this clone. The V call is TRBV30, the J call TRBJ1-5, with D perhaps matching TRBD1 (6 bases). This CDR3 contains 16 residues. The V gene lost 3 bases and the J gene lost 5 bases, with 20 bases spanning the gap. Germline lookup yields CDR1 GTSNPN and CDR2 SVGIG (reference sequence). The CDR3 region is CAWSGGGILSYQPQHF. CDR3 nucleotide sequence: TGTGCCTGGAGCGGAGGGGGAATTCTATCGTATCAGCCCCAGCATTTT.

This chain uses TRBV5-1 with TRBJ1-1; D call uncertain. The germline V gene encodes CDR1 SGHRS and CDR2 YFSETQ. Deletions cut 3 bases from V and 5 bases from J, with 11 bases between. The length of the CDR3 is 13 residues. For the CDR3, the DNA is TGCGCCAGCAGCTCCCGACACTTAACTGAAGCTTTCTTT. Its translation: CASSSRHLTEAFF.

Only a few counts were recorded for this clone. The chain is built from TRBV30 and TRBJ1-2; D ambiguous. The CDR3 spans 12 residues. Trimming left V 2 bases short and J 7 bases short, with 11 bases between. Per the germline V gene, CDR1 is GTSNPN and CDR2 is SVGIG (reference sequence). Here the CDR3 DNA reads TGTGCCTGGAGTCCGCGAGGAACTGGCTACACCTTC. Residues: CAWSPRGTGYTF.

The sample holds one count of this clone. The rearrangement links TRBV30 to TRBJ2-2, with D perhaps matching TRBD1 (6 bases). Germline CDR1 is GTSNPN and CDR2 is SVGIG (reference sequence). V lost 0 bases to trimming and J lost 5 bases, with 7 bases between them. The CDR3 covers 13 residues. This CDR3 is CAWSVQGTGELFF. The CDR3, as DNA: TGTGCCTGGAGTGTACAGGGAACCGGGGAGCTGTTTTTT.

On this clone itself: Its ends do not fully match the called genes, so a read error is possible. The sample contains more than one DNA sequence encoding this CDR3. This chain uses TRBV7-2 with TRBJ1-1, with D possibly matching TRBD1 (5 bases). CDR1 is SGHTA, CDR2 FQGNSA, per germline. This CDR3 spans 14 amino acids. This CDR3 is CASSFGRGNTEAFF. DNA of the CDR3: TGTGCCAGTAGCTTTGGTAGGGGGAACACTGAAGCTTTCTTT.

This chain connects TRBV10-2 to TRBJ1-4; D is possibly TRBD1 (5 bases). The CDR3 has 14 residues. Trimming cost V 0 bases and J 8 bases, with 10 bases left between them. CDR1 is WSHSY and CDR2 is SAAADI in the germline V gene. CDR3 region: CASSESRGREKLFF. DNA of the CDR3: TGCGCCAGCAGTGAGTCAAGGGGAAGAGAAAAACTGTTTTTT.

The chain combines TRBV5-1 with TRBJ2-1; D tentatively fits TRBD1 or TRBD2 (5 bases each). Germline V gene data show CDR1 as SGHRS and CDR2 as YFSETQ. V lost 0 bases and J 7 bases, leaving 8 bases between the germline ends. The CDR3 extends over 13 amino acids. Here the CDR3 reads CASSLEGSNEQFF. In nucleotides, the CDR3 is TGCGCCAGCAGCTTGGAGGGGAGTAATGAGCAGTTCTTC.

The CDR3 DNA is TGTGCCTGTCCCGGCCACTCTGGAAACACCATATATTTT. As protein: CACPGHSGNTIYF. The chain couples TRBV30 to TRBJ1-3; D not resolved. The V and J ends lost 6 bases and 0 bases respectively, with 9 bases between them. The germline V gene encodes CDR1 GTSNPN and CDR2 SVGIG (reference sequence). The CDR3 sequence is 13 residues long. Supplemented by reference TRBV30 and TRBJ1-3, the full variable domain reads SQTIHQWPATLVQPVGSPLSLECTVEGTSNPNLYWYRQAAGRGLQLLFYSVGIGQISSEVPQNLSASRPQDRQFILSSKKLLLSDSGFYLCACPGHSGNTIYFGEGSWLTVV.

V gene TRBV19 combines with J gene TRBJ2-6, with a possible D match to TRBD1 (5 bases). V shed 6 bases and J shed 0 bases, with 9 bases lying between them. CDR3 length: 15 amino acids. Germline V gene lookup returns CDR1 LNHDA and CDR2 SQIVND (reference sequence). The CDR3 spells CASRTVSSGANVLTF. In DNA form, the CDR3 reads TGTGCCAGTAGGACAGTTTCCTCTGGGGCCAACGTCCTGACTTTC.

The V gene is TRBV15, the J gene TRBJ1-2; tentative D call: TRBD1 (6 bases). Germline values: CDR1 LNHNV, CDR2 YYDKDF (reference sequence). V shed 0 bases and J shed 4 bases, with 12 bases lying between them. The CDR3 runs 15 residues. DNA of the CDR3: TGTGCCACCAGCAGAGAGGGCAGGGGAGGCTATGGCTACACCTTC. Its translation is CATSREGRGGYGYTF. The full variable domain, its missing parts supplied by reference TRBV15 and TRBJ1-2, is DAMVIQNPRYQVTQFGKPVTLSCSQTLNHNVMYWYQQKSSQAPKLLFHYYDKDFNNEADTPDNFQSRRPNTSFCFLDIRSPGLGDTAMYLCATSREGRGGYGYTFGSGTRLTVV.

The J gene is TRBJ2-5, the V gene TRBV5-1; D possibly matches TRBD1 or TRBD2 (5 bases each). Germline values: CDR1 SGHRS, CDR2 YFSETQ. This CDR3 spans 14 amino acids. Trimming removed 1 base at V and 2 bases at J, with 9 bases between. CDR3 coding DNA: TGCGCCAGCAGCTTGACCGGGACGCAAGAGACCCAGTACTTC. Encoded protein: CASSLTGTQETQYF.

The chain is built from TRBV7-2 and TRBJ1-5, with a possible D match to TRBD1 (5 bases). Germline CDR1 SGHTA, CDR2 FQGNSA. The ends were cut back, 0 bases at V and 3 bases at J, with 15 bases in the middle. CDR3 size: 17 residues. This CDR3 reads CASSLALWGENNQPQHF. DNA for the CDR3: TGTGCCAGCAGCTTAGCGTTGTGGGGCGAAAACAATCAGCCCCAGCATTTT. The full variable domain, with the rest looked up from reference TRBV7-2 and TRBJ1-5, is GAGVSQSPSNKVTEKGKDVELRCDPISGHTALYWYRQSLGQGLEFLIYFQGNSAPDKSGLPSDRFSAERTGGSVSTLTIQRTQQEDSAVYLCASSLALWGENNQPQHFGDGTRLSIL.

The gene calls are TRBV5-1 and TRBJ1-5; D might be TRBD1 (6 bases). CDR1 SGHRS and CDR2 YFSETQ come from the germline V gene. This CDR3 contains 15 residues. V lost 4 bases and J lost 1, with 12 bases in between. CDR3 bases: TGCGCCAGCAGCCTTACAGGGTTGAGCAATCAGCCCCAGCATTTT. It is translated as CASSLTGLSNQPQHF.

This chain uses TRBV5-1 with TRBJ2-1; 9 bases are a match to TRBD1. Germline-derived CDR1 and CDR2 are SGHRS and YFSETQ. V lost 4 bases and J lost 0; bases outside the gene matches: 8. The CDR3 runs 17 residues. The CDR3: CASSDRQGGLSYNEQFF. CDR3 nucleotides: TGCGCCAGCAGCGATAGACAGGGGGGTCTCTCCTACAATGAGCAGTTCTTC.